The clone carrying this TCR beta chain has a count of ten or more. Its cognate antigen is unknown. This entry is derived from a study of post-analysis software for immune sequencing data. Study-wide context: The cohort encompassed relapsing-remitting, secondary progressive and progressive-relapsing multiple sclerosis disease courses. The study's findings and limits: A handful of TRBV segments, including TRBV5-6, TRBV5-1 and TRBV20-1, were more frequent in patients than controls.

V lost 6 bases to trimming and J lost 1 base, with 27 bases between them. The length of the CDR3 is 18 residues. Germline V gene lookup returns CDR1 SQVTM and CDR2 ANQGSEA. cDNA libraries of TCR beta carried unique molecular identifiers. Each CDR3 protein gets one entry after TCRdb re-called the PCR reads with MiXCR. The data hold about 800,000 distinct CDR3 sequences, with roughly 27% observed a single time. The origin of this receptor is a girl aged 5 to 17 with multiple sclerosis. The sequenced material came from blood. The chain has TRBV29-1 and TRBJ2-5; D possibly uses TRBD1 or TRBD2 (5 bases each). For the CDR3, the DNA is TGCAGCGTACTTCTGGTCTTCTCCGGGACGGCCCGCCAAGAGACCCAGTACTTC. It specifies CSVLLVFSGTARQETQYF.